Listed below are T cell receptor beta chains from one sample, sequenced in a study of cytomegalovirus exposure and HLA in healthy donors. Sequenced by immunoSEQ multiplex PCR; TCRdb stores in-frame clones only, minus some. The sample yields roughly 220,000 clones, of which the top ten take up about 1.1%. Sequencing was performed on PBMCs. The receptors shown here come from a girl aged 2 to 9 in good health and CMV-seropositive. The CDR3 runs from the conserved cysteine through the conserved F or W.

v_call: TRBV27; j_call: TRBJ1-6; cdr3_aa: CASSYSRQGAPSSPLHF
v_call: TRBV10-3; j_call: TRBJ1-2; cdr3_aa: CAIGGTGGYGYTF
v_call: TRBV7-9; j_call: TRBJ2-5; cdr3_aa: CASSPGSSGRETQYF
v_call: TRBV7-9; j_call: TRBJ2-1; cdr3_aa: CASSYSGTTLGHEQFF
v_call: TRBV18; j_call: TRBJ2-1; cdr3_aa: CASSPIEGGSVF
v_call: TRBV5-1; j_call: TRBJ2-1; cdr3_aa: CASSYLQGSSYNEQFF
v_call: TRBV19; j_call: TRBJ1-5; cdr3_aa: CASKNRVNQPQHF
v_call: TRBV19; j_call: TRBJ2-7; cdr3_aa: CASSRHQSGRAQIYEQYF
v_call: TRBV10-3; j_call: TRBJ2-7; cdr3_aa: CAISDSLYEQYF
v_call: TRBV27; j_call: TRBJ1-3; cdr3_aa: CASSATGPYSGNTIYF
v_call: TRBV10-2; j_call: TRBJ1-1; cdr3_aa: CASKIGGGTEAFF
v_call: TRBV29-1; j_call: TRBJ1-2; cdr3_aa: CSVEQGRDGYTF
v_call: TRBV6-6; j_call: TRBJ1-3; cdr3_aa: CASSYAGQGPGNTIYF
v_call: TRBV18; j_call: TRBJ2-7; cdr3_aa: CASSRNRGSRDEQYF
v_call: TRBV7-9; j_call: TRBJ2-3; cdr3_aa: CASSQQGAATTDTQYF
v_call: TRBV30; j_call: TRBJ2-2; cdr3_aa: CACMGTGQAGELFF
v_call: TRBV30; j_call: TRBJ1-3; cdr3_aa: CAWSRGSGNTIYF
v_call: TRBV11-2; j_call: TRBJ2-5; cdr3_aa: CASSPPWGDQETQYF
v_call: TRBV25-1; j_call: TRBJ1-5; cdr3_aa: CASSGTGNQPQHF
v_call: TRBV27; j_call: TRBJ2-7; cdr3_aa: CASSPEWMAGAYEQYF
v_call: TRBV6-5; j_call: TRBJ1-4; cdr3_aa: CASSPVSGGSEKLFF
v_call: TRBV19; j_call: -; cdr3_aa: CASSNVPGRGSEQYF
v_call: TRBV10-3; j_call: TRBJ2-1; cdr3_aa: CAISEGRENKYNEQFF
v_call: TRBV7-9; j_call: TRBJ2-7; cdr3_aa: CASSLGRGPYEQYF
v_call: TRBV19; j_call: TRBJ1-5; cdr3_aa: CASIGQGNGQPQHF
v_call: TRBV4-2; j_call: TRBJ2-6; cdr3_aa: CASSNSGRDSGANVLTF
v_call: TRBV5-1; j_call: TRBJ2-7; cdr3_aa: CASRPGDPGLADIYEQYF
v_call: TRBV5-1; j_call: TRBJ2-7; cdr3_aa: CASSTSGYEQYF
v_call: TRBV6-1; j_call: TRBJ1-1; cdr3_aa: CASSEWTNTEAFF
v_call: TRBV9; j_call: TRBJ1-2; cdr3_aa: CASSDRANYGYTF
v_call: TRBV2; j_call: TRBJ2-7; cdr3_aa: CASSTDTVYEQYF
v_call: TRBV29-1; j_call: TRBJ2-1; cdr3_aa: CSVPLTSGVSYNEQFF
v_call: TRBV5-1; j_call: TRBJ2-5; cdr3_aa: CASSRGETQYF
v_call: TRBV5-1; j_call: TRBJ2-2; cdr3_aa: CASSSGLARTGQNTGELFF
v_call: TRBV14; j_call: TRBJ2-3; cdr3_aa: CASSTEFTDTQYF
v_call: TRBV5-4; j_call: TRBJ2-1; cdr3_aa: CASSKPGAYNEQFF
v_call: TRBV28; j_call: TRBJ1-5; cdr3_aa: CASMHRDKYQPQHF
v_call: TRBV6-1; j_call: TRBJ1-4; cdr3_aa: CASIQGATNEKLFF
v_call: TRBV5-1; j_call: TRBJ1-1; cdr3_aa: CASRDSNDRGTEAFF
v_call: TRBV2; j_call: TRBJ2-1; cdr3_aa: CASSGNSGGYNEQFF